These T cell receptor beta chains were read from a single sample in a study of identical twins. TCRdb independently ran MiXCR on the 5' RACE reads; one entry per CDR3 protein. The sample records under 500,000 distinct CDR3 sequences, roughly an eighth being singletons. The sample also formed part of further work on yellow fever vaccine responses in identical twins.

Source material: CD4+ T cells sorted from blood. These receptors came from a young woman in good health. The CDR3 runs from the conserved cysteine through the conserved F or W. The order of the fields is J gene, V gene, clone size, D gene, CDR3 protein, CDR3 DNA. A D gene is named only where the DNA matches it firmly. The size of a clone is reported for some rows only, either as once, few or many, or as a class for expanded clones.

TRBJ2-7	TRBV6-1	-	TRBD1	CASSRDSHNEQYF	TGTGCCAGCAGTCGGGACAGTCACAACGAGCAGTACTTC
TRBJ2-7	TRBV6-5	many	-	CASSYSRADNYEQYF	TGTGCCAGCAGTTATTCTAGAGCCGACAACTACGAGCAGTACTTC
TRBJ2-1	TRBV6-5	few	-	CASTSRRGNEQFF	TGTGCCAGCACTTCTAGAAGGGGTAATGAGCAGTTCTTC
TRBJ1-5	TRBV3-1	-	TRBD1	CASSQGTGRNQPQHF	TGTGCCAGCAGCCAAGGGACAGGGAGGAATCAGCCCCAGCATTTT
TRBJ1-1	TRBV10-3	-	-	CAIGQMNTEAFF	TGTGCCATCGGACAGATGAACACTGAAGCTTTCTTT
TRBJ1-5	TRBV10-3	-	-	CAIRGEGGNQPQHF	TGTGCCATCAGGGGGGAGGGGGGCAATCAGCCCCAGCATTTT
TRBJ2-3	TRBV5-1	few	TRBD2	CASSLGSGTSGYPSTDTQYF	TGCGCCAGCAGCTTGGGATCCGGGACTAGCGGGTATCCTAGCACAGATACGCAGTATTTT
TRBJ2-5	TRBV29-1	many	-	CSVFSDSQETQYF	TGCAGCGTTTTCTCAGACAGTCAAGAGACCCAGTACTTC
TRBJ2-1	TRBV20-1	few	TRBD2	CSARDGGGVDNEQFF	TGCAGTGCTAGAGATGGCGGGGGGGTAGACAATGAGCAGTTCTTC
TRBJ2-1	TRBV27	-	TRBD2	CASRLAGGQNNEQFF	TGTGCCAGCAGACTAGCGGGAGGGCAAAACAATGAGCAGTTCTTC
TRBJ2-7	TRBV18	-	TRBD1	CASSPSHGQVYEQYF	TGTGCCAGCTCACCATCGCATGGACAGGTCTACGAGCAGTACTTC
TRBJ2-1	TRBV24-1	-	TRBD2	CATSDPGGELYNEQFF	TGTGCCACCAGTGACCCCGGGGGGGAGCTTTACAATGAGCAGTTCTTC
TRBJ2-2	TRBV6-5	many	-	CASSPETGELFF	TGTGCCAGCAGTCCCGAAACCGGGGAGCTGTTTTTT
TRBJ2-5	TRBV5-5	-	TRBD2	CASSLLPLAGGTETQYF	TGTGCCAGCAGCTTGCTCCCTCTAGCGGGAGGGACGGAGACCCAGTACTTC
TRBJ2-1	TRBV28	-	-	CASRGGRRGSYNEQFF	TGTGCCAGCAGGGGGGGTAGGAGGGGATCCTACAATGAGCAGTTCTTC
TRBJ1-5	TRBV6-6	few	-	CASSLFRNQPQHF	TGTGCCAGCAGCCTCTTCCGCAATCAGCCCCAGCATTTT
TRBJ2-1	TRBV3-1	-	TRBD2	CACSHPPGGGLRVKEQFF	TGTGCCTGCAGCCACCCCCCGGGGGGGGGACTGCGAGTTAAAGAGCAGTTCTTC
TRBJ2-5	TRBV7-2	few	-	CASSPLGTQLTGTQYF	TGTGCCAGCAGCCCCCTAGGGACACAGCTGACCGGGACCCAGTACTTC
TRBJ2-1	TRBV5-1	few	TRBD2	CASSITSGSYNEQFF	TGCGCCAGCAGCATCACTAGCGGGAGCTACAATGAGCAGTTCTTC
TRBJ2-7	TRBV20-1	-	TRBD1	CSAYDPRGNSYEQYF	TGCAGTGCATATGATCCCAGGGGGAACTCCTACGAGCAGTACTTC
TRBJ1-1	TRBV20-1	-	-	CSARDGQTLNTEAFF	TGCAGTGCTAGAGATGGACAGACCCTGAACACTGAAGCTTTCTTT
TRBJ2-7	TRBV3-1	-	-	CASSQKTGEQYF	TGTGCCAGCAGTCAGAAGACGGGCGAGCAGTACTTC
TRBJ2-3	TRBV18	-	-	CASFVRETDTQYF	TGTGCCAGCTTCGTCCGGGAGACAGATACGCAGTATTTT
TRBJ2-7	TRBV4-2	few	TRBD2	CASSSVGTSFYEQYF	TGTGCCAGCAGCTCAGTTGGGACTAGCTTTTACGAGCAGTACTTC
TRBJ2-1	TRBV7-2	few	TRBD2	CASSLATRSGTRGNEQFF	TGTGCCAGCAGCTTAGCTACACGTTCCGGGACTAGAGGGAATGAGCAGTTCTTC
TRBJ2-5	TRBV7-9	few	-	CASSYLARETQYF	TGTGCCAGCAGCTACTTGGCGCGGGAGACCCAGTACTTC
TRBJ2-7	TRBV20-1	-	-	CSARDRPAVGYEQYF	TGCAGTGCTAGAGATCGTCCGGCGGTTGGCTACGAGCAGTACTTC
TRBJ1-1	TRBV20-1	-	-	CSAVPGVGVNTEAFF	TGCAGTGCTGTACCAGGGGTGGGTGTGAACACTGAAGCTTTCTTT
TRBJ2-2	TRBV2	few	-	CASIPGPLSGELFF	TGTGCCAGCATTCCCGGGCCCCTCAGCGGGGAGCTGTTTTTT
TRBJ1-6	TRBV28	-	-	CASSPGDLANSPLHF	TGTGCCAGCAGTCCCGGGGACCTAGCTAATTCACCCCTCCACTTT
TRBJ2-3	TRBV2	few	TRBD2	CASRHRDYSTDTQYF	TGTGCCAGCAGGCACCGGGACTATAGCACAGATACGCAGTATTTT
TRBJ2-7	TRBV7-2	few	-	CASSLGGIGVDEQYF	TGTGCCAGCAGCTTAGGCGGGATTGGGGTTGACGAGCAGTACTTC
TRBJ2-5	TRBV24-1	many	-	CATSDWTPLGQETQYF	TGTGCCACCAGTGATTGGACACCCCTAGGACAAGAGACCCAGTACTTC
TRBJ2-7	TRBV6-1	few	-	CASSSEGGRAYEQYF	TGTGCCAGCAGCTCCGAGGGGGGTAGGGCCTACGAGCAGTACTTC
TRBJ1-2	TRBV7-9	few	-	CASRPTVDYGYTF	TGTGCCAGCAGACCGACGGTGGACTATGGCTACACCTTC
TRBJ2-5	TRBV29-1	-	TRBD2	CSDPAGDEETQYF	TGCAGCGATCCAGCGGGAGATGAGGAGACCCAGTACTTC
TRBJ2-2	TRBV7-8	many	-	CASSQRASNTGELFF	TGTGCCAGCAGCCAAAGGGCTTCGAACACCGGGGAGCTGTTTTTT
TRBJ2-5	TRBV28	-	-	CASSSSGTAAETQYF	TGTGCCAGCAGCTCCTCTGGCACAGCCGCAGAGACCCAGTACTTC
TRBJ2-7	TRBV12-3/TRBV12-4	many	-	CASRMSPQSPYEQYF	TGTGCCAGCAGAATGAGTCCCCAATCTCCCTACGAGCAGTACTTC
TRBJ2-4	TRBV11-2	few	TRBD2	CASSLSGTSGGAVAKNIQYF	TGTGCCAGCAGCTTATCCGGGACTAGCGGGGGGGCGGTAGCCAAAAACATTCAGTACTTC